The rows below give T cell receptor beta chains drawn from one sample of a study of T cells in Graves' hyperthyroidism and ophthalmopathy. TCRdb reprocessed the multiplex PCR reads with MiXCR, giving one entry per CDR3 protein. Of more than 50,000 distinct CDR3 sequences in the sample, approximately 50% were seen once. What was sequenced was blood. These receptors originate from a woman younger than 45 with Graves' ophthalmopathy. Each CDR3 is given with its conserved first and last residue. The D gene is left open where the match is weak. Clone sizes are given selectively: once, few, many, or a class where the clone is expanded.

abundance	d_gene	j_gene	v_gene	CDR3nt	CDR3aa
.	.	TRBJ2-7	TRBV6-1	TGTGCCAGCAGTGAACCCGGACCCTACGAGCAGTACTTC	CASSEPGPYEQYF
.	.	TRBJ2-3	TRBV9	TGTGCCAGCAGCTCGGGACCGATCGATGAGCAGTATTTT	CASSSGPIDEQYF
many	.	TRBJ1-2	TRBV4-1	TGCGCCAGCAGCCAAGATCGCGACTATGGCTACACCTTC	CASSQDRDYGYTF
many	TRBD2	TRBJ2-3	TRBV5-8	TGTGCCAGCAGCACAGTATCTAGCGGGTCTAGCACAGATACGCAGTATTTT	CASSTVSSGSSTDTQYF
.	TRBD1	TRBJ1-1	TRBV9	TGTGCCAGCAGCGTAGCTGGGACAGGGGACACTGAAGCTTTCTTT	CASSVAGTGDTEAFF
.	.	TRBJ2-1	TRBV27	TGTGCCAGCAGTTTTTTGTATGGGCTGGGGGCTGACAATGAGCAGCTCTTC	CASSFLYGLGADNEQLF
once	.	TRBJ2-6	TRBV7-3	TGCGCCAGCAGCACCTCTGGCGCCAACGTCCTGACTTTC	CASSTSGANVLTF
.	TRBD1	TRBJ1-4	TRBV5-1	TGCGCCAGCAGCTGGGGACAGCTCAGAGGGAATGAAAAACTGTTTTTT	CASSWGQLRGNEKLFF
many	.	TRBJ2-2	TRBV2	TGTGCCAGCACTCAACAGTTTTCCGGCACCGGGGAGCTGTTTTTT	CASTQQFSGTGELFF
.	.	TRBJ1-1	TRBV29-1	TGCAGCGTTGAGGAGGGGTGGACCACGGAAGCTCTCTTT	CSVEEGWTTEALF
many	.	TRBJ1-2	TRBV19	TGTGCCAGTAGTAACGGACAGTTTCTTGGCTACACCTTC	CASSNGQFLGYTF
.	.	TRBJ2-3	TRBV6-5	TGTGCCAGCAGTTATTCGGTTGGGGCAGTCACAGATACGCGGTATTTT	CASSYSVGAVTDTRYF
once	TRBD1	TRBJ2-7	TRBV10-3	TGTGCCATTAGACCGGGACAGGGCGTTAACGAGCAGTACTTT	CAIRPGQGVNEQYF
many	TRBD1	TRBJ2-1	TRBV6-1	TGTGCCAGCAGATATGGGACAGGATACAATGAGCAGTTCTTC	CASRYGTGYNEQFF
.	.	TRBJ2-3	TRBV11-2	TGTGCCAGCAGCTTAGGCCATGGGGCAGATACGCAGTATTTT	CASSLGHGADTQYF
many	TRBD2	TRBJ2-3	TRBV28	TGTGCCAGCAGTTTCACCCTAGCGGGAGGCCTCACAGATACGCAGTATTTT	CASSFTLAGGLTDTQYF
many	.	TRBJ2-5	TRBV19	TGTGCCAGTAGTCTCCGCTTCCGGGACAATAGGGAGACCCAGTACTTC	CASSLRFRDNRETQYF
once	.	TRBJ1-5	TRBV9	TGTGCCAGCAGCGCGGGGGGCTATGGAGATCAGCCCCAACGTTTT	CASSAGGYGDQPQRF
many	.	TRBJ2-7	TRBV9	TGTGCCAGCAGCGTGGGACGGCAGTCCTACGAGCAGTACTTC	CASSVGRQSYEQYF
many	TRBD2	TRBJ2-1	TRBV5-8	TGTGCCGGCAGCTTCGGTTTGCGGGGGAGTAATGAGCAGTTCTTC	CAGSFGLRGSNEQFF
.	TRBD1	TRBJ1-5	TRBV7-2	TGTGCCAGCAGCAACGGACAGGGTTATCAGCCCCAGCATTTT	CASSNGQGYQPQHF
.	TRBD2	TRBJ2-7	TRBV14	TGTGCCAGCAGCTTGGTTGCGGGAGTTGAGCGGTACTTC	CASSLVAGVERYF
.	.	TRBJ2-3	TRBV12-3/TRBV12-4	TGTGCCAGCAGATCCGACGGACACAATGAGCAGTATTTT	CASRSDGHNEQYF
.	.	TRBJ1-1	TRBV7-8	TGTGCCAGCAGCTTGGAGGCGGGGGGGCGGCTTTCTGAAGCTTTCTTT	CASSLEAGGRLSEAFF
many	TRBD2	TRBJ2-7	TRBV6-5	TGTGCCAGCAGCCCTGGACTAGCGTGGAACGAGCAGTACTTC	CASSPGLAWNEQYF
.	TRBD1	TRBJ1-1	TRBV6-6	TGTGCCAGCGTGGGACAGGACGGGAACACTGAAGCTTTCTTT	CASVGQDGNTEAFF
many	.	TRBJ1-5	TRBV18	TGTGCCAGCTCACCATCCGAGAATCAGCCCCAGCATTTT	CASSPSENQPQHF
.	TRBD1	TRBJ2-7	TRBV2	TGTGCCAGCTCACCCCGGGGATTAGGACAGGGGTTCAACGAGCAGTACTTC	CASSPRGLGQGFNEQYF
many	TRBD1	TRBJ1-4	TRBV7-9	TGTGCCAGCAGCCAGGGACAGAATAATGAAAAACTGTTTTTT	CASSQGQNNEKLFF
many	.	TRBJ2-1	TRBV9	TGTGCCAGCAGCGTAGTGGGAGCAGACAATGAGCAGTTCTTC	CASSVVGADNEQFF
many	.	TRBJ2-2	TRBV2	TGTGCCAGCAGTGGACCCGCCGGGGAGCTGTTTTTT	CASSGPAGELFF
many	.	TRBJ2-3	TRBV9	TGTGCCAGCGCGTTGGGCAGTACGCAGTATTTT	CASALGSTQYF
many	TRBD1	TRBJ2-1	TRBV11-3	TGTGCCAGCAGCTCCGGGACAGGGGTTAATGAGCAGTTCTTC	CASSSGTGVNEQFF
once	.	TRBJ2-7	TRBV20-1	TGCAGCGCTAGAGATCCCTGCGGAGCCCGCGCCTACGAGCAGTACTTC	CSARDPCGARAYEQYF
many	.	TRBJ2-5	TRBV7-2	TGTGCCAGCAGCTTAGCAGGGAGCCCTCAAGAGACCCAGTACTTC	CASSLAGSPQETQYF
many	.	TRBJ2-5	TRBV11-1	TGTGCCAGCAGCTTGCAGGGGAGGGGAGAGACCCAGTACTTC	CASSLQGRGETQYF